The subject of this entry is one T cell receptor (beta chain). Its target antigen remains unknown. No base quality information exists; no much larger clone differs at one position. The data derive from a study of control samples from healthy donors and cancer patients (TCRdb year 2020). The library was produced with the immunoSEQ multiplex PCR assay. TCRdb took this table from immuneACCESS and kept in-frame rearrangements with V and J called. Such tables lack part of the clones; where checked against another copy, unresolved V genes explain under half of the gap, and the rest is unexplained. For this sample there are about 100,000 clones; approximately 80% appear just once. Together, the top ten hold 15% to 20% of the sample. The sample was blood. The receptor's source is a man aged 25 to 45 in good health.

The DNA reads as follows: TGTGCCAGCAGCCTCGACCTCTCCCATAGCAATCAGCCCCAGCATTTT. Its protein is CASSLDLSHSNQPQHF. The chain is made from TRBV7-9 and TRBJ1-5; the D gene remains uncertain. The germline V gene (reference sequence) provides CDR1 SEHNR and CDR2 FQNEAQ. V drops 5 bases and J drops 0 bases, leaving 14 bases in between. Measured from the cysteine to the phenylalanine, the CDR3 is 16 residues long. The sequence is cut down to CDR3 DNA, 48 bases in frame from base 1.